A single sample gave rise to the 9 T cell receptor beta chains below, sequenced in a study of CD8+ T cells in alopecia areata (dated by TCRdb to the late 2010s). The method behind the library was the immunoSEQ multiplex PCR assay. RNA was extracted from all samples and reverse transcribed into cDNA as template for TCR sequencing. The immuneACCESS repertoire file appears here via TCRdb, limited to in-frame rearrangements. These files lack a portion of the clones; in checked studies, under half of the deficit traces to unresolved V genes, and the cause of the others is not known. The sample yields more than 200,000 clones; around 43% were counted once. The biggest ten clones account for 2% to 3% of the sample. The intended sense of this specimen's treatment or condition label: oral pan-JAK inhibitor, 5-10 mg twice daily. The starting material was CD4+ T cells sorted from blood, obtained at approximately week 39, from a patient treated with tofacitinib. The source of these receptors is a human donor with alopecia areata.

V and J are TRBV5-1 and TRBJ2-3; tentatively, D is TRBD1 or TRBD2 (6 bases each). V was trimmed by 4 bases and J by 6 bases, leaving 18 bases between them. The CDR3 loop spans 15 amino acids. Germline V gene lookup returns CDR1 SGHRS and CDR2 YFSETQ. The chain's CDR3 is CASSSGQGIGDTQYF. The CDR3 nucleotides read TGCGCCAGCAGCAGCGGGCAGGGGATCGGGGATACGCAGTATTTT.

V usage is TRBV2 and J usage is TRBJ1-1, with a tentative D call TRBD1 (5 bases). The CDR3 is 13 amino acids. Trimming cost V 2 bases and J 7 bases, with 11 bases left between them. Germline assignment: CDR1 SNHLY and CDR2 FYNNEI. In DNA form, the CDR3 reads TGTGCCAGCAGTGAAACGGGGGAGGGTGAAGCTTTCTTT. The encoded protein is CASSETGEGEAFF.

The J gene is TRBJ2-5, the V gene TRBV28; 7 positions agree with TRBD2. In germline, CDR1 is MDHEN, CDR2 SYDVKM. Unmatched junction bases numbered 6, after V lost 5 bases and J lost 3 bases. This CDR3 has 14 amino acids. The CDR3 here is CASSDGGGEETQYF. The CDR3, as DNA: TGTGCCAGCAGTGACGGGGGAGGGGAAGAGACCCAGTACTTC.

Regarding this clone: The junction shows a germline mismatch at one end, possibly a read error. This chain connects TRBV5-1 to TRBJ2-7; 9 nucleotides agree with TRBD2. The germline gives CDR1 SGHRS, CDR2 YFSETQ. The CDR3 is 15 amino acids. CDR3 sequence: CASSLSSGLAYEQYF. In DNA form, the CDR3 reads TGCGCCAGCAGCCTGTCATCGGGACTAGCCTACGAACAGTACTTC. The whole variable domain, filled in from reference TRBV5-1 and TRBJ2-7, reads KAGVTQTPRYLIKTRGQQVTLSCSPISGHRSVSWYQQTPGQGLQFLFEYFSETQRNKGNFPGRFSGRQFSNSRSEMNVSTLELGDSALYLCASSLSSGLAYEQYFGPGTRLTVT.

The J gene is TRBJ1-2, the V gene TRBV19; 7 bases are shared with TRBD1. With 6 bases clipped from V and 8 bases from J, the junction kept 12 bases outside the gene matches. This CDR3 contains 14 residues. Germline CDR1 LNHDA, CDR2 SQIVND (reference sequence). The CDR3 spells CASSPKQGWLGYTF. The CDR3 region has the DNA TGTGCCAGTAGCCCGAAACAGGGGTGGCTGGGCTACACCTTC.

This rearrangement joins TRBV28 to TRBJ2-2; D not certain. Trimming cost V 6 bases and J 4 bases, with 6 bases left between them. This CDR3 has 12 residues. Germline CDR1 reads MDHEN; CDR2 reads SYDVKM. CDR3 in DNA: TGTGCCAGCAGGACGATCACCGGGGAGCTGTTTTTT. The encoded protein is CASRTITGELFF.

This chain connects TRBV6-5 to TRBJ1-2; no clear D gene. Germline lookup yields CDR1 MNHEY and CDR2 SVGAGI. The V and J ends lost 6 bases and 4 bases respectively, with 9 bases between them. The CDR3 runs 12 residues. The CDR3 here is CASSSPVYGYTF. In nucleotides, the CDR3 is TGTGCCAGCAGCTCACCCGTCTATGGCTACACCTTC.

The chain couples TRBV7-8 to TRBJ2-5, with TRBD2 identical over 9 bases. The CDR3 consists of 15 residues. V trimming: 6 bases; J trimming: 5 bases; junction bases outside the gene matches: 10. Germline assignment: CDR1 SGHVS and CDR2 FQNEAQ. The CDR3 nucleotides are TGTGCCAGCAGTGAATCCGGGACTAGCCACGAGACCCAGTACTTC. Translated: CASSESGTSHETQYF.

A few counts support this clone. A read error is the likely source, as a far larger clone sits one nucleotide away. The CDR3 ends on some other residue instead of the conserved phenylalanine or tryptophan, so this is likely a read error. The chain employs TRBV29-1 and TRBJ2-4, with TRBD2 matching over 7 bases. CDR1 is SQVTM, CDR2 ANQGSEA, per germline. V lost 2 bases, J lost 3 bases, and 10 bases stayed unmatched. The CDR3 has 16 residues. In DNA, the CDR3 is TGCAGCGTTGAAAGCGGGACGGGTGAGGTCAAAAACATTCAGTACCTC. Translation gives CSVESGTGEVKNIQYL.